The clone carrying this TCR beta chain has only one observation. Its specificity is unknown. Then a second PCR, running about 7 to 11 cycles, was carried out with a sample-barcoded 5' primer and a J-beta primer mix. A single record per CDR3 protein comes from TCRdb applying MiXCR to the 5' RACE reads. The sample holds 1.2 million to 1.5 million distinct CDR3 sequences, almost 60% seen once. This sample is part of a study of blood T cells in healthy people across ages. Whole-study findings and limits: More naive CD4+ cells and higher diversity were found in long-lived than in aged donors.

Sequenced sample: blood. This TCR was recovered from a man aged 18 to 29 in good health.

The CDR3 here is CASSQDPPWRGEDTQYF. CDR3 in DNA: TGTGCCAGCAGCCAAGATCCCCCTTGGCGGGGGGAAGATACGCAGTATTTT. This rearrangement joins TRBV3-1 to TRBJ2-3, with TRBD2 identical over 8 bases. J gave up 5 bases and V 0 bases, and 10 bases lay outside the gene matches. Germline V gives CDR1 LGHDT, CDR2 YNNKEL (reference sequence). This CDR3 comprises 17 residues.